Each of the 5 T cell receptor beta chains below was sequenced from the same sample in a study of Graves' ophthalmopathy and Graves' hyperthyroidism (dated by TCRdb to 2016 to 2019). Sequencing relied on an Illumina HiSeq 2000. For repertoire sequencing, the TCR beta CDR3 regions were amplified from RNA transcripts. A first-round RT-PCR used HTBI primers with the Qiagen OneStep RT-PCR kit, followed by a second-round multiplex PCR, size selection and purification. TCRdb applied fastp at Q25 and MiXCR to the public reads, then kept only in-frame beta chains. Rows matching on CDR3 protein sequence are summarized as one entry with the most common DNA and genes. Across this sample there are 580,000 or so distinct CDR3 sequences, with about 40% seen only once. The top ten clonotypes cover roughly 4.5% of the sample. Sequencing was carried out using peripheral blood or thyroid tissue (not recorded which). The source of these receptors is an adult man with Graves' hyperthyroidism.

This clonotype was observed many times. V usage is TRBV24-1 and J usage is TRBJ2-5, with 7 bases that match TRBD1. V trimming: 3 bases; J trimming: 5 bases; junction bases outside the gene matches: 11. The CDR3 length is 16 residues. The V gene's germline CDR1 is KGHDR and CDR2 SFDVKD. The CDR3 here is CATSDPQPGGAETQYF. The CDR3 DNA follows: TGTGCCACCAGTGATCCACAGCCAGGGGGTGCGGAGACCCAGTACTTC.

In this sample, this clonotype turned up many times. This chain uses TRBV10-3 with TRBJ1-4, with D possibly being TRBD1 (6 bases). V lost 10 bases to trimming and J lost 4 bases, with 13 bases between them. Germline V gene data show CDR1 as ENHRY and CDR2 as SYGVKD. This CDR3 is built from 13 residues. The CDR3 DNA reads TGTGCCACTTTACAGGGAGTTAATGAAAAACTGTTTTTT. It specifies CATLQGVNEKLFF.

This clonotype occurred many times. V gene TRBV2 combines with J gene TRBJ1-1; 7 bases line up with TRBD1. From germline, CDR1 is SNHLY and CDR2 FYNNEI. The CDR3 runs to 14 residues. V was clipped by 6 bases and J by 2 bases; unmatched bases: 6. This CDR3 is CASRGTVQNTEAFF. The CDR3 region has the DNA TGTGCCAGCAGAGGGACAGTCCAAAACACTGAAGCTTTCTTT. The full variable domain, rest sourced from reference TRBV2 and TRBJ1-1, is EPEVTQTPSHQVTQMGQEVILRCVPISNHLYFYWYRQILGQKVEFLVSFYNNEISEKSEIFDDQFSVERPDGSNFTLKIRSTKLEDSAMYFCASRGTVQNTEAFFGQGTRLTVV.

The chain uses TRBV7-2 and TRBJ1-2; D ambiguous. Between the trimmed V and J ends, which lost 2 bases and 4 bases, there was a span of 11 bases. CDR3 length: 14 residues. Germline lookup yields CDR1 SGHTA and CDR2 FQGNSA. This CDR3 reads CASSLRQPLYGYTF. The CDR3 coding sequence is TGTGCCAGCAGCTTACGTCAGCCTCTCTATGGCTACACCTTC.

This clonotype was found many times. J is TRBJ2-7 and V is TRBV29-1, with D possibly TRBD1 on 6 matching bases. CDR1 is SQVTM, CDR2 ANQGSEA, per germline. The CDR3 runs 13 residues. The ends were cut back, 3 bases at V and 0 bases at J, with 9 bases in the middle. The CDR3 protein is CSVEVQGSYEQYF. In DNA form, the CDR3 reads TGCAGCGTTGAGGTACAGGGCTCCTACGAGCAGTACTTC.